This T cell receptor (beta chain) is from a study of PD-L1 blockade in urothelial cancer. Study-level background: Peripheral blood specimens exhibited a median yield of approximately 140,000 T cells. Points from the study as a whole: Patients who had durable benefit saw their tumor-associated blood clones expand more at 3 weeks.

Some clones are missing from TCRdb's copy, which holds only in-frame ones; the method was immunoSEQ multiplex PCR. The table has 100,000 to 150,000 clones, 86% seen once. Comments on this clone: Its matching antigen is unknown.

V was trimmed by 5 bases and J by 0 bases, leaving 15 bases between them. The CDR3 is 16 residues long. Per germline, CDR1 SGHAT and CDR2 FQDESV (reference sequence). Time point noted: peripheral blood 6 weeks after treatment start. For each patient, 1 to 8 samples were obtained, pretreatment and on-treatment. The receptor was isolated from a man in his fifties or sixties with urothelial cancer. Sequenced material: PBMCs, taken around atezolizumab (anti-PD-L1) treatment. V usage is TRBV11-1 and J usage is TRBJ2-3; D perhaps matches TRBD2 (5 bases). CDR3 region: CASSQRASRSTDTQYF. The CDR3 nucleotides read TGTGCCAGCAGCCAGAGGGCTAGTCGTAGCACAGATACGCAGTATTTT.